These 20 T cell receptor beta chains were all obtained from the same sample, sequenced in a study of T cells in Graves' hyperthyroidism and ophthalmopathy. Amplification of TCR beta CDR3 regions used RNA as the template. TCR CDR3 underwent first-round RT-PCR with the HTBI primer set. TCRdb fed the multiplex PCR reads into MiXCR, producing one record per CDR3 protein. The top ten clones hold roughly 25% of a sample with almost 35,000 distinct CDR3 sequences, 40% to 65% of them seen once. The specimen sequenced was blood. Every receptor here comes from a woman aged 40 to 50 with Graves' ophthalmopathy.

The chain is built from TRBV7-2 and TRBJ1-1, with D possibly TRBD1 on 5 matching bases. Trimming stripped 5 bases from V and 3 bases from J, with 16 bases between. The CDR3 consists of 15 residues. CDR1 SGHTA and CDR2 FQGNSA come from the germline V gene. In DNA form, the CDR3 reads TGTGCCAGCAGCAGAGGACTAGCGGGGGACACTGAAGCTTTCTTT. This gives the protein CASSRGLAGDTEAFF.

The chain carries TRBV12-3 or TRBV12-4 and TRBJ2-3; TRBD2 might be the D (6 bases). The CDR3 consists of 13 residues. Deletions cut 7 bases from V and 9 bases from J, with 17 bases between. The CDR3 nucleotides are TGTGCCAGCACCACTTATAGCGGACCCACGCAGTATTTT. It codes for CASTTYSGPTQYF.

This chain links TRBV29-1 with TRBJ2-7, with 7 bases lining up with TRBD2. CDR1 is SQVTM and CDR2 is ANQGSEA in the germline V gene. Trimming cost V 0 bases and J 7 bases; bases outside gene matches: 9. The length of the CDR3 is 14 residues. The CDR3 coding sequence is TGCAGCGTTGAAGACCAGGCGGGAGTTCGGGAGCAGTACTTC. Amino acids: CSVEDQAGVREQYF.

For this clonotype: One end of the junction is discordant with germline, which a read error may explain. The rearrangement links TRBV5-1 to TRBJ1-6, with 7 bases aligning to TRBD1. CDR3 length: 18 amino acids. Germline V gene data show CDR1 as SGHRS and CDR2 as YFSETQ. This chain's CDR3 is CASSPQGRTGTDNSPLHF. The CDR3, as DNA: TGTGCCAGCTCACCACAGGGTAGAACCGGGACAGATAATTCACCCCTCCACTTT.

Note on this clonotype: Given a much more abundant clone one base away, this may be a read error. Without the conserved terminal phenylalanine or tryptophan, this CDR3 likely stems from a read error. J is TRBJ2-5 and V is TRBV5-1, with D unresolved. Germline values: CDR1 SGHRS, CDR2 YFSETQ. This CDR3 is 14 amino acids long. CDR3: CGSSSTTYQETQYL. CDR3 DNA sequence: TGCGGCAGCAGCTCTACAACGTACCAAGAGACCCAGTACCTC.

Notes on this clonotype: This may be a read error, as it is one base from a much larger clone. The J gene is TRBJ2-7, the V gene TRBV28; a possible D gene is TRBD2 (6 bases). Germline loops: CDR1 MDHEN, CDR2 SYDVKM. CDR3 length: 15 amino acids. V gave up 7 bases and J gave up 8 bases, with 24 bases separating them. The CDR3 DNA follows: TGTGCCAGCACCCCTGGGACTCGCTACATAGGGAAGCAGTACTTC. The encoded protein is CASTPGTRYIGKQYF.

This clonotype was detected many times. The chain employs TRBV12-3 or TRBV12-4 and TRBJ2-3, with a tentative D call TRBD2 (5 bases). This CDR3 is 14 amino acids long. The V gene lost 3 bases and the J gene lost 4 bases, with 11 bases spanning the gap. The CDR3 sequence is CASSLRANSDTQYF. The CDR3 DNA sequence: TGTGCCAGCAGTTTGAGGGCGAATTCAGATACGCAGTATTTT.

This clonotype was detected ten times or more. The CDR3 is CASSLEGLAGDNEQYF. CDR3 DNA: TGCGCCAGCAGCTTGGAGGGACTAGCGGGGGACAACGAGCAGTACTTC. This sequence joins TRBV5-1 and TRBJ2-7; 14 positions match TRBD2. V lost 0 bases to trimming and J lost 5 bases; unmatched junction nucleotides: 4. CDR3 length equals 16 residues. Germline CDR1 SGHRS, CDR2 YFSETQ.

This clonotype was seen at least ten times. The chain recombines TRBV7-9 with TRBJ2-5, with D perhaps TRBD1 (5 bases). Germline assignment: CDR1 SEHNR and CDR2 FQNEAQ (reference sequence). This CDR3 is built from 14 residues. With 2 bases removed from V and 2 bases from J, the gap between germline ends came to 9 bases. This CDR3 reads CASSLSQGQETQYF. The CDR3 coding sequence is TGTGCCAGCAGCTTAAGCCAGGGACAAGAGACCCAGTACTTC.

Many counts were recorded for this clonotype. V gene TRBV5-4 combines with J gene TRBJ1-2; D is unclear. The CDR3 is made up of 13 amino acids. V was cut by 1 base and J by 3 bases, with 7 bases left in between. The V gene's germline CDR1 is SGHNT and CDR2 YYREEE (reference sequence). CDR3 sequence (DNA): TGTGCCAGCAGCTTGTCTAATGACTATGGCTACACCTTC. This codes for CASSLSNDYGYTF.

In the case of this clonotype: At one boundary the junction diverges from the germline segment, which might be a read error. V is TRBV2 and J is TRBJ2-1; D not resolved. CDR3 length: 14 residues. CDR1 SNHLY and CDR2 FYNNEI come from the germline V gene. In DNA form, the CDR3 reads TGTGCCAGCAGTGGGCGGACGGATAGCAATCAGCAGTTCTTC. Its translation: CASSGRTDSNQQFF.

V gene TRBV7-6 combines with J gene TRBJ1-1; weak D call: TRBD1 (5 bases). In germline, CDR1 is SGHVS, CDR2 FNYEAQ. V dropped 0 bases and J dropped 1 base, with 9 bases sitting between them. The CDR3 runs 15 residues. The chain's CDR3 is CASSLATRGNTEAFF. CDR3 sequence (DNA): TGTGCCAGCAGCTTAGCCACAAGGGGGAACACTGAAGCTTTCTTT.

Regarding this clonotype: A much larger clone lies one base from this, so it may be a read error. The genes are TRBV2 and TRBJ2-5; D remains unclear. Between the trimmed V and J ends, which lost 5 bases and 4 bases, there was a span of 17 bases. The germline V gene has CDR1 SNHLY and CDR2 FYNNEI. The CDR3 is 15 residues long. The CDR3 loop is CASSLPYPPRETQYF. The CDR3 nucleotides are TGTGCCAGCAGTTTACCGTATCCCCCAAGAGAGACCCAGTACTTC.

Ten or more counts support this clonotype. The V gene is TRBV4-3, the J gene TRBJ2-5; D is possibly TRBD1 (6 bases). Trimming cost V 0 bases and J 3 bases, with 17 bases left between them. Germline loops: CDR1 LGHNA, CDR2 YSLEER. The CDR3 is made up of 17 amino acids. The DNA for the CDR3 is TGCGCCAGCAGCCAAGATTCTCTACCGACAGGAGAAGAGACCCAGTACTTC. It encodes CASSQDSLPTGEETQYF.

The chain employs TRBV15 and TRBJ1-6; D uncertain. Germline V gives CDR1 LNHNV, CDR2 YYDKDF (reference sequence). The CDR3 spans 17 residues. V was clipped by 0 bases and J by 2 bases, with 11 bases between them. Here the CDR3 DNA reads TGTGCCACCAGCAGAGATCGAGTTCCAGCCTATAATTCACCCCTCCACTTT. Translation gives CATSRDRVPAYNSPLHF.

This clonotype was seen many times. V is TRBV11-2 and J is TRBJ2-7; D possibly matches TRBD1 or TRBD2 (7 bases each). The germline gives CDR1 SGHAT, CDR2 FQNNGV. This CDR3 has 15 amino acids. With 5 bases removed from V and 6 bases from J, the gap between germline ends came to 20 bases. CDR3 DNA sequence: TGTGCCAGCAGCCCCGGGGAGGGGGCGTCTCTCGAGCAGTACTTC. Protein: CASSPGEGASLEQYF.

The chain recombines TRBV20-1 with TRBJ1-2, with D perhaps matching TRBD1 (6 bases). The germline CDR1 and CDR2 sequences are DFQATT and SNEGSKA (reference sequence). The V gene lost 6 bases and the J gene lost 6 bases, with 14 bases spanning the gap. The CDR3 has 12 amino acids. Written as DNA, the CDR3 is TGCAGTGCAGCGGGACATTGGGATGGCTACACCTTC. Its protein is CSAAGHWDGYTF.

V usage is TRBV29-1 and J usage is TRBJ1-4, with D uncertain. The germline gives CDR1 SQVTM, CDR2 ANQGSEA. Trimming took off 4 bases at V and 7 bases at J, with 10 bases between the two ends. The CDR3 is 12 residues long. The CDR3 region has the DNA TGCAGCGTTGTACTAGAGGGTGAAAAACTGTTTTTT. This codes for CSVVLEGEKLFF.

This clonotype was counted a few times. The chain has TRBV27 and TRBJ2-3, with TRBD2 identical over 10 bases. The CDR3 has 18 residues. Per the germline V gene, CDR1 is MNHEY and CDR2 is SMNVEV (reference sequence). V shed 1 base and J 4 bases; nucleotides not matched to a gene: 11. The CDR3 DNA is TGTGCCAGCAGTTTATGGGCCCCCCCTAGCGGGAGTTCAGATACGCAGTATTTT. Protein sequence: CASSLWAPPSGSSDTQYF.

V usage is TRBV13 and J usage is TRBJ2-7; tentative D call: TRBD1 (5 bases). Germline V gene data show CDR1 as PRHDT and CDR2 as FYEKMQ (reference sequence). Trimming left V 5 bases short and J 2 bases short, with 13 bases between. CDR3 length: 14 amino acids. Here the CDR3 DNA reads TGTGCCAGCAGCGGCAGGGCTCAGACCTACGAGCAGTACTTC. The encoded protein is CASSGRAQTYEQYF.